These T cell receptor beta chains were read from a single sample in a study of T cell repertoires in ileal Crohn's disease. The method was immunoSEQ multiplex PCR; TCRdb's version includes in-frame clones alone and lacks a portion of them. The sample includes 13,000 or so clones, around 90% of them seen just once. Material: ileal tissue. The receptors stem from an adult with Crohn's disease. Both conserved end residues are part of each CDR3. D genes are given only for firm matches. Where a row states a size, it is once, few, many or the class of an expanded clone; other rows omit it.

j_call d_call v_call clone_size cdr3_length cdr3_aa cdr3_nt
TRBJ2-1 - TRBV7-8 - 14 CASSMGRGFNEQFF TGTGCCAGCAGCATGGGACGGGGGTTTAATGAGCAGTTCTTC
TRBJ1-5 TRBD1 TRBV7-2 - 13 CASSPNRGQPQHF TGTGCCAGCAGCCCAAACAGGGGGCAGCCCCAGCATTTT
TRBJ2-1 TRBD1 TRBV5-1 - 15 CASSSGQGSYNEQFF TGCGCCAGCAGCTCGGGACAGGGGTCCTACAATGAGCAGTTCTTC
TRBJ1-4 - TRBV27 - 14 CASRMTPAGEKLFF TGTGCCAGCAGAATGACGCCGGCGGGGGAAAAACTGTTTTTT
TRBJ2-7 TRBD1 TRBV2 - 15 CASSFDRGYRYEQYF TGTGCCAGCAGCTTCGACAGGGGCTACCGTTACGAGCAGTACTTC
TRBJ2-3 TRBD1 TRBV6-5 - 14 CASSEQGLTDTQYF TGTGCCAGCAGTGAACAGGGGCTCACAGATACGCAGTATTTT
TRBJ2-7 TRBD2 TRBV27 once 15 CASSFSGRYSYEQYF TGTGCCAGCAGTTTTAGCGGGAGGTACTCCTACGAGCAGTACTTC
TRBJ2-1 TRBD2 TRBV7-3 - 15 CASSERGGPNNEQFF TGTGCCAGCAGCGAGCGGGGGGGCCCTAACAATGAGCAGTTCTTC
TRBJ1-4 TRBD1 TRBV10-3 - 14 CAIRDDRGEEKLFF TGTGCCATCAGGGACGACAGGGGAGAAGAAAAACTGTTTTTT
TRBJ2-6 TRBD1 TRBV25-1 few 18 CASSDPDRGFSGANVLTF TGTGCCAGCAGTGACCCGGACAGGGGCTTCTCTGGGGCCAACGTCCTGACTTTC
TRBJ1-1 - TRBV19 - 13 CASSITVNTEAFF TGTGCCAGTAGTATAACAGTGAACACTGAAGCTTTCTTT
TRBJ1-4 TRBD1 TRBV5-1 - 14 CASSLGDRDEKLFF TGCGCCAGCAGCTTGGGAGACAGGGATGAAAAACTGTTTTTT
TRBJ1-2 TRBD1 TRBV7-9 - 15 CASSVVDRASYGYTF TGTGCCAGCAGCGTCGTGGACAGGGCATCCTATGGCTACACCTTC
TRBJ2-1 TRBD1 TRBV5-1 once 14 CASSGQGAGNEQFF TGCGCCAGCAGTGGGCAGGGGGCAGGCAATGAGCAGTTCTTC
TRBJ2-5 TRBD1 TRBV29-1 - 13 CSVTVGGSETQYF TGCAGCGTTACGGTAGGGGGCTCAGAGACCCAGTACTTC
TRBJ2-1 - TRBV11-2 - 15 CASSLGGTSYNEQFF TGTGCCAGCAGCTTAGGAGGGACTTCCTACAATGAGCAGTTCTTC
TRBJ1-1 - TRBV9 - 15 CASSVGKGITSEAFF TGTGCCAGCAGCGTAGGAAAGGGGATTACCTCTGAAGCTTTCTTT
TRBJ2-3 TRBD2 TRBV19 - 16 CASRGGLARSTDTQYF TGTGCCAGTAGAGGGGGACTAGCGCGTTCCACAGATACGCAGTATTTT
TRBJ2-2 TRBD1 TRBV7-9 few 16 CASSSRGTGNTGELFF TGTGCCAGCAGCTCCAGAGGGACAGGGAACACCGGGGAGCTGTTTTTT
TRBJ1-5 TRBD1 TRBV27 - 15 CASSSRTGGNQPQHF TGTGCCAGCAGCTCAAGGACAGGGGGCAATCAGCCCCAGCATTTT
TRBJ1-1 - TRBV18 - 15 CASSPNGGFGTEAFF TGTGCCAGCTCCCCTAACGGGGGGTTTGGCACTGAAGCTTTCTTT
TRBJ2-5 TRBD1 TRBV7-6 - 15 CASVRDRGRNGTQYF TGTGCCAGTGTCCGGGACAGGGGGCGAAATGGGACCCAGTACTTC
TRBJ2-7 - TRBV28 - 15 CASSFAGTPSYEQYF TGTGCCAGCAGCTTCGCGGGAACTCCCTCCTACGAGCAGTACTTC
TRBJ2-1 - TRBV18 - 17 CASSPTTGPRPYNEQFF TGTGCCAGCTCACCTACGACAGGTCCCCGACCATACAATGAGCAGTTCTTC
TRBJ2-7 - TRBV2 once 12 CASIGGSYEQYF TGTGCCAGCATTGGGGGGTCCTACGAGCAGTACTTC
TRBJ1-1 - TRBV4-1 - 14 CASSQDATEREAFF TGCGCCAGCAGCCAAGATGCCACCGAGCGCGAAGCTTTCTTT
TRBJ2-7 - TRBV19 - 13 CASSIIHFYEQYF TGTGCCAGTAGTATCATTCACTTCTACGAGCAGTACTTC
TRBJ1-4 - TRBV30 - 14 CAWSVSEGGEKLFF TGTGCCTGGAGTGTATCGGAGGGGGGGGAAAAACTGTTTTTT
TRBJ1-2 TRBD1 TRBV6-5 - 13 CASSYQGVYGYTF TGTGCCAGCAGTTATCAGGGGGTTTATGGCTACACCTTC
TRBJ2-7 TRBD1 TRBV19 - 13 CASSRDRFGEQYF TGTGCCAGTAGTCGGGACAGGTTCGGGGAGCAGTACTTC
TRBJ1-2 TRBD1 TRBV30 - 14 CAWSAGGAWTGYTF TGTGCCTGGAGCGCAGGGGGCGCGTGGACGGGCTACACCTTC
TRBJ2-5 TRBD2 TRBV6-5 - 14 CASTSPREGETQYF TGTGCCAGCACATCGCCGAGGGAGGGAGAGACCCAGTACTTC
TRBJ1-4 - TRBV19 - 15 CASSIAGQDLEKLFF TGTGCCAGTAGTATAGCCGGCCAGGATCTCGAAAAACTGTTTTTT
TRBJ2-5 - TRBV18 - 12 CASSPQRETQYF TGTGCCAGCTCCCCGCAGCGAGAGACCCAGTACTTC
TRBJ2-3 TRBD1 TRBV4-3 few 16 CASSQGTGEPTDTQYF TGCGCCAGCAGCCAAGGGACAGGGGAACCCACAGATACGCAGTATTTT
TRBJ1-1 TRBD1 TRBV18 - 16 CASSRPRTGPGGEAFF TGTGCCAGCTCACGCCCTCGCACAGGGCCAGGGGGTGAAGCTTTCTTT